These 2 T cell receptor beta chains were sequenced from one sample in a study of post-analysis software for immune sequencing data. What these receptors recognize is not known. Findings and caveats of the study: Controls showed lower frequencies than patients for roughly 5 TRBV segments, and TRBV5-6, TRBV5-1 and TRBV20-1 were among these.

Carried by the TCR beta cDNA libraries were unique molecular identifiers. MiXCR, applied by TCRdb to the PCR reads, yields one record per CDR3 protein. Among 650,000 to 850,000 distinct CDR3 sequences listed, 53% were seen once. What was sequenced was blood. The source is a girl under 18 with multiple sclerosis.

The chain couples TRBV20-1 to TRBJ2-7, with 10 bases lining up with TRBD2. J lost 7 bases, V lost 0 bases, and 15 bases had no gene match. Germline V gene sequence: CDR1 DFQATT, CDR2 SNEGSKA (reference sequence). CDR3 length equals 17 residues. The CDR3 spells CSARDSPGLADMREQYF. CDR3 DNA: TGCAGTGCTAGAGATAGTCCCGGACTAGCGGATATGAGAGAGCAGTACTTC.

CDR3 region: CASSVGGSLSEQYF. The CDR3 DNA is TGTGCCAGCAGCGTAGGTGGCAGCCTCTCCGAGCAGTACTTC. This chain uses TRBV9 with TRBJ2-7; no clear D gene. This CDR3 comprises 14 residues. The V end was cut by 0 bases, the J end by 6 bases, with 13 bases between. From germline, CDR1 is SGDLS and CDR2 YYNGEE.